This T cell receptor beta chain was identified in a study of Ad26.COV2.S vaccination and SARS-CoV-2 variants. Turning to the study itself: In the COV1001 trial, the donor was in the Ad26.COV2.S arm.

Indicated treatment: around 19 received Ad26.COV2.S at low or high dose, single or two shots; five or six received placebo; per-sample allocation not given. Samples were taken on day 63 after the first vaccine or placebo injection. Assay: immunoSEQ multiplex PCR; the TCRdb copy retains only in-frame clones and omits some. The table lists 240,000 or so clones, approximately 90% of them singletons. The input for sequencing was peripheral blood, taken in a trial of Ad26.COV2.S vaccine versus placebo. This receptor was identified in a person aged 18 to 65 who received the Ad26.COV2.S COVID-19 vaccine or a placebo.

The CDR3 nucleotides are TGCGCCAGCAGCCTCGGGGGGGTCCCTAACTATGGCTACACCTTC. Its protein product is CASSLGGVPNYGYTF. The chain employs TRBV4-3 and TRBJ1-2; D is possibly TRBD1 (5 bases). V lost 4 bases and J 0 bases, leaving 12 bases between the germline ends. CDR1 is LGHNA, CDR2 YSLEER, per germline. The CDR3 contains 15 residues.